The source of this TCR beta chain is a study of blood T cell repertoires in COVID-19. The overall study: Specimens from acute and convalescent COVID-19 originated in the United States, Italy and Spain. Nucleic acid was either cDNA or gDNA, and it came from T cells, B-cell-depleted T cells, or PBMCs.

Original methodology: For nucleated cells, counts were estimated from reference gene primer amplification. The protocol was immunoSEQ multiplex PCR, while the TCRdb copy is restricted to in-frame clones and leaves out a portion. The V and J calls and clone size come from that table; D and trimming were worked out from the DNA. This table has about 200,000 clones, around 90% appearing once. From germline, CDR1 is SGDLS and CDR2 YYNGEE. The CDR3 is 17 residues long. Trimming took 4 bases from V and 1 from J; bases not matched to a gene: 10. V usage is TRBV9 and J usage is TRBJ2-3, with TRBD2 matching 9 bases. Material for sequencing was peripheral blood. The receptor's source is a man aged 55 to 69 who had recovered from COVID-19. The CDR3 nucleotides read TGTGCCAGCAGCCCAGGGGGGGCTAGCGGGGGCACAGATACGCAGTATTTT. Protein sequence: CASSPGGASGGTDTQYF.